These 14 T cell receptor beta chains originate from one sample sequenced in a study of cytomegalovirus exposure and HLA in healthy donors (TCRdb year 2017). The library relied on the immunoSEQ multiplex PCR assay. A mixture of 60 forward primers for TCR Vbeta segments and 13 reverse primers for TCR Jbeta segments was used in the multiplex PCR. What TCRdb holds here is the immuneACCESS table cut down to in-frame rearrangements. Part of the clones is not present; checked against another copy, under half of the missing clones reflect an unresolved V gene, and the others are unexplained. This sample is represented by about 160,000 clones; around 84% of them were singletons. The leading ten clones occupy 7.5% to 9.5% of the sample. The sample taken for sequencing was PBMCs. These receptors originate from a male donor in good health and CMV-seropositive.

The sample holds a few counts of this clone. The V and J genes are TRBV7-6 and TRBJ2-1, with D maybe TRBD1 (6 bases). Germline V gene lookup returns CDR1 SGHVS and CDR2 FNYEAQ. The CDR3 extends over 16 amino acids. V lost 1 base and J lost 0, with 10 bases in between. The CDR3 nucleotides are TGTGCCAGCAGCTTAGATGGGACATACTCCTACAATGAGCAGTTCTTC. This encodes CASSLDGTYSYNEQFF.

This clone came up once. V usage is TRBV6-1 and J usage is TRBJ1-5; no firm D call. V was pared by 2 bases and J by 5 bases, with 10 bases between. Germline V gene data show CDR1 as MNHNS and CDR2 as SASEGT. CDR3 length: 14 residues. The CDR3 coding sequence is TGTGCCAGCAGTGAAAGTTGGGGAGATCAGCCCCAGCATTTT. It translates to CASSESWGDQPQHF.

This chain uses TRBV4-1 with TRBJ2-3, with TRBD2 as a possible D gene (5 bases). This CDR3 region has 13 residues. Looked up from germline, CDR1 is MGHRA and CDR2 is YSYEKL. The V gene lost 1 base and the J gene lost 5 bases, with 7 bases spanning the gap. CDR3 region: CASSQGGLDTQYF. CDR3 sequence (DNA): TGCGCCAGCAGCCAAGGAGGGCTAGATACGCAGTATTTT.

The chain couples TRBV7-9 to TRBJ1-2, with unresolved D. V was cut by 2 bases and J by 7 bases, with 8 bases left in between. The CDR3 is 12 residues long. CDR1 and CDR2 (germline): SEHNR, FQNEAQ (reference sequence). In DNA, the CDR3 is TGTGCCAGCAGCTTACCGGGGAGTGGCTACACCTTC. It is translated as CASSLPGSGYTF. The whole variable domain, remainder taken from reference TRBV7-9 and TRBJ1-2, is DTGVSQNPRHKITKRGQNVTFRCDPISEHNRLYWYRQTLGQGPEFLTYFQNEAQLEKSRLLSDRFSAERPKGSFSTLEIQRTEQGDSAMYLCASSLPGSGYTFGSGTRLTVV.

The chain recombines TRBV7-6 with TRBJ1-6; maybe TRBD1 (6 bases). V was clipped by 3 bases and J by 6 bases, with 15 bases between them. The germline V gene has CDR1 SGHVS and CDR2 FNYEAQ. The CDR3 runs 16 residues. The CDR3 DNA follows: TGTGCCAGCAGCTTGGGGTCAGGGGTCCCTAATTCACCCCTCCACTTT. Amino acid sequence: CASSLGSGVPNSPLHF.

The chain employs TRBV29-1 and TRBJ1-5; TRBD1 agrees at 10 bases. The V and J ends lost 4 bases and 6 bases, in that order; junction bases with no gene match: 9. Germline V gives CDR1 SQVTM, CDR2 ANQGSEA. This CDR3 is built from 15 residues. In DNA form, the CDR3 reads TGCAGCGTTGTAGAAGACAGGGGGCTTCTTCAGCCCCAGCATTTT. Translation gives CSVVEDRGLLQPQHF.

The V call is TRBV30, the J call TRBJ1-5; 7 bases map to TRBD1. Unmatched junction bases numbered 3, after V lost 3 bases and J lost 4 bases. The CDR3 is made up of 13 amino acids. Germline CDR1 reads GTSNPN; CDR2 reads SVGIG (reference sequence). The CDR3: CAWSATGNQPQHF. CDR3 nucleotides: TGTGCCTGGAGCGCGACAGGGAATCAGCCCCAGCATTTT.

The V and J genes are TRBV4-1 and TRBJ1-1; D perhaps matches TRBD1 (5 bases). Germline-derived CDR1 and CDR2 are MGHRA and YSYEKL. CDR3 length: 15 amino acids. Trimming left V 1 base short and J 10 bases short, with 19 bases between. The CDR3 bases are TGCGCCAGCAGCCAAGGGAGGGGCCGAGAAGAGGGAGCTTTCTTT. It yields the protein CASSQGRGREEGAFF.

J is TRBJ1-5 and V is TRBV19; 8 bases match TRBD1. The V and J ends lost 8 bases and 0 bases, in that order; junction bases with no gene match: 6. CDR3 length: 15 amino acids. Germline V CDR1 and CDR2: LNHDA, SQIVND (reference sequence). The CDR3 sequence: CASLTGAYSNQPQHF. The CDR3 nucleotides read TGTGCCAGTCTGACAGGGGCATATAGCAATCAGCCCCAGCATTTT.

This rearrangement joins TRBV5-1 to TRBJ2-2; TRBD1 aligns across 10 bases. Per germline, CDR1 SGHRS and CDR2 YFSETQ. V gave up 1 base and J gave up 7 bases; unmatched junction bases: 10. The CDR3 is 17 residues long. The CDR3 protein is CASSLNRQGALNGELFF. The DNA of the CDR3 is TGCGCCAGCAGCTTGAACCGACAGGGGGCGCTTAACGGGGAGCTGTTTTTT. Supplemented by reference TRBV5-1 and TRBJ2-2, the full variable domain reads KAGVTQTPRYLIKTRGQQVTLSCSPISGHRSVSWYQQTPGQGLQFLFEYFSETQRNKGNFPGRFSGRQFSNSRSEMNVSTLELGDSALYLCASSLNRQGALNGELFFGEGSRLTVL.

This rearrangement joins TRBV6-6 to TRBJ2-5; TRBD1 matches at 12 bases. V lost 4 bases and J lost 5; bases outside the gene matches: 5. There are 15 residues in the CDR3. Germline CDR1 and CDR2: MNHNY and SVGAGI (reference sequence). The CDR3 reads CASSSRDRGQETQYF. The CDR3 DNA reads TGTGCCAGCAGTTCCCGGGACAGGGGGCAGGAGACCCAGTACTTC.

The rearrangement joins TRBV9 to TRBJ2-1; the match to TRBD1 covers 7 bases. V gave up 4 bases and J gave up 3 bases; unmatched junction bases: 10. Germline values: CDR1 SGDLS, CDR2 YYNGEE. The CDR3 loop spans 16 amino acids. The CDR3 loop is CASSYGDRVFYNEQFF. For the CDR3, the DNA is TGTGCCAGCAGCTACGGAGACAGGGTCTTCTACAATGAGCAGTTCTTC.

This chain links TRBV5-1 with TRBJ2-7; 9 nucleotides match TRBD2. Germline V gene sequence: CDR1 SGHRS, CDR2 YFSETQ. J gave up 0 bases and V 0 bases, and 7 bases lay outside the gene matches. The length of the CDR3 is 17 residues. The CDR3 region is CASSLGLAALSSYEQYF. CDR3 DNA sequence: TGCGCCAGCAGCTTGGGACTAGCGGCACTCTCCTCCTACGAGCAGTACTTC.

This clone was detected only a few times. V gene TRBV2 combines with J gene TRBJ1-1, with D perhaps matching TRBD1 (5 bases). The CDR3 loop spans 13 amino acids. V gave up 5 bases and J gave up 6 bases, with 13 bases separating them. CDR1 and CDR2 (germline): SNHLY, FYNNEI. The CDR3 DNA follows: TGTGCCAGCAGTTGGGACTCCTCACCTGAAGCTTTCTTT. This translates into CASSWDSSPEAFF. The whole variable domain, filled in from reference TRBV2 and TRBJ1-1, reads EPEVTQTPSHQVTQMGQEVILRCVPISNHLYFYWYRQILGQKVEFLVSFYNNEISEKSEIFDDQFSVERPDGSNFTLKIRSTKLEDSAMYFCASSWDSSPEAFFGQGTRLTVV.